This TCR beta chain was documented in a study of blood T cell repertoires in COVID-19. Study overall: Samples taken during acute and convalescent COVID-19 were collected in the United States, Italy and Spain. Sources were T cells, B-cell-depleted T cells, or PBMCs; the material itself was cDNA or gDNA.

In the source study's methods: Scientists estimated how many nucleated cells there were by amplifying reference gene primers. Produced via immunoSEQ multiplex PCR; TCRdb's table is partial and in-frame only. Clonal size and the V and J genes are those of that table, whereas D and trimming came from the DNA. The table includes about 90,000 clones, 75% to 85% detected once. V shed 4 bases, J shed 4 bases, and the junction held 7 bases outside the gene matches. The CDR3 is made up of 14 amino acids. CDR1 is SGHKS, CDR2 YYEKEE, per germline (reference sequence). The sequence was collected from a woman in her 70s with acute or convalescent COVID-19. Material for sequencing was peripheral blood. The V call is TRBV5-5, the J call TRBJ1-2, with 7 positions matching TRBD1. CDR3 nucleotides: TGTGCCAGCAGCCTCGAGGGGACAGTCTATGGCTACACCTTC. Translation: CASSLEGTVYGYTF.